The entry below gives a single T cell receptor beta chain sequence along with its context. Its antigen is unknown. Base qualities are not at hand, and no much larger clone is one base apart. The data were taken from a study of cytomegalovirus exposure and HLA in healthy donors (TCRdb year 2017). A note on the overall study: According to an earlier analysis of a few hundred of the donors, roughly 180 million T cells yielded 117 million unique TCR beta sequences and approximately 300 Gb of sequence data. All discovery cohort repertoires had been generated on a single sequencing platform. Alongside the repertoire data, information on donor age, sex, ethnicity and CMV serostatus was compiled. Typing coverage differed by locus: A, B, C, DRB1 and DQB1 were typed in roughly 620-640 donors, DQA1 in about 510, DPA1 in some 600, and DPB1 in around 490. A later genetic analysis took genome-wide SNP genotypes for about three fifths of the 666 donors and used that subset as a discovery cohort. In addition to the first cohort of 666 subjects, a separate validation cohort of 130 or so different subjects was used. Because of strong linkage in the cohort, a handful of DR-DQ haplotypes were treated as single units for association and clustering. Of the roughly 400 genotyped donors, 81% were placed in the genetic ancestry cluster associated with self-reported Caucasian donors. An early release covering over 500 HLA-typed donors comprised approximately 300 gigabases of sequencing data and around 80 million unique TCR sequences. To predict cytomegalovirus infection status, the study combined high-throughput TCR immunosequencing, statistical association of individual TCRs with disease status, and machine learning. On average, around 200,000 unique TCR beta nucleotide sequences were sequenced per donor among more than 350 genotyped donors of the cohort, with roughly 18% of those sequences being non-productive. The later analysis used no new phenotypic data to find candidate immune exposures, relying instead on TCR beta sequences and their occurrence across donors. HLA typing included class I and class II loci at four-digit resolution. The aim of the study was to test whether cataloging public T cell receptors could identify signatures of past pathogen exposure. The study used immunosequencing to profile the T cell repertoires of 666 subjects and linked those repertoires to cytomegalovirus serostatus. To study patterns of TCR occurrence, a later analysis re-analyzed previously published TCR beta repertoires from several hundred donors and added high-resolution HLA genotyping. In an earlier analysis of 587 of the donors, high-throughput TCR beta sequencing was used to judge whether each TCR beta V gene segment behaved as functional or pseudogenic. General study outcomes and caveats: Some 16 rarely observed V segments, including chromosome 9 orphons, were excluded from the earlier analysis of several hundred of the donors because counts were too low. A later analysis associated 17,000 or so TCR beta sequences with specific HLA alleles at a false discovery rate of 0.05. Some IMGT-functional V segments, including TRBV6-2 and TRBV6-3, could not be distinguished by the 87-base-pair reads and were therefore excluded. In vitro tests confirmed that a few of the cytomegalovirus-associated TCR beta chains recognize cytomegalovirus antigens. Correlated functional status among segregating V segments might be attributable to linkage disequilibrium, but an unknown experimental factor could not be ruled out. A later genetic analysis associated a missense DCLRE1C variant with V-gene and J-gene trimming of TCR beta chains, and an independent cohort replicated the association. Compared with equally common non-associated chains, HLA-associated TCR beta chains in a later analysis were more clonally expanded and had lower generation probabilities. An earlier analysis of approximately 570 of the donors showed that most TCR beta V segments appeared in productive rearrangements either about 90% or about 30% of the time, which broadly matched IMGT annotations. Most TCR sequences were seen in very few donors, while some public TCRs were found in many individuals. A further reported finding was that TCR beta sequences accurately predicted the HLA-A and HLA-B alleles for most subjects in the first cohort. In the study, some 160 TCR beta chains were listed as associated with cytomegalovirus. Because HLA typing was unavailable for some donors at each locus, only the typed subset was used in association tests. In a later analysis, most CMV-associated TCR beta chains were found to appear HLA-restricted, with HLA associations seemingly driven largely by CMV exposure. Roughly uniform sequencing depth across donors was assumed in presence/absence analyses, although this assumption may not hold. It was suggested by the authors that the approach could potentially be generalized to other disease states and immunological phenotypes. In both the original and validation cohorts, the classifier was reported to diagnose cytomegalovirus status with high specificity and sensitivity. In a later genetic analysis, fewer N-insertions in productive TCRs were reported among donors in an Asian-associated ancestry cluster than the roughly 700-donor mean. According to a later analysis, parvovirus B19, influenza, CMV and Epstein-Barr virus appeared linked to several top co-occurrence clusters. Strong co-occurrence of HLA alleles, especially DR and DQ, made assigning TCR associations to individual alleles difficult. This cohort had only TCR beta chains sequenced, and the lack of alpha or paired-chain data limited which features could be detected. A cluster of highly shared sequence variants was judged likely to be a technical artifact of the sequencing pipeline. In a later analysis, TCR association rates were found to vary across HLA loci, with the most associated TCRs seen for DRB1 alleles and the fewest for HLA-C alleles. Immune exposure information for the cohort was limited to CMV serostatus.

Library preparation employed the immunoSEQ multiplex PCR assay. For the multiplex PCR, a mixture combining 60 forward primers for TCR Vbeta segments and 13 reverse primers for TCR Jbeta segments was used. A multiplex PCR assay on genomic DNA amplified the CDR3 region of rearranged TCR beta genes. On the Illumina HiSeq System, the amplified TCR beta libraries were sequenced as 87-base-pair reads. The authors' pipeline ran thus. A later analysis tallied 75 million to 95 million unique TCR beta chains across the 666 repertoires, and approximately 11 million of those chains were shared by two or more donors. Raw reads were error-corrected and collapsed into unique sequences by a nearest-neighbor algorithm in which closely related sequences were merged to remove PCR and sequencing errors. V, D and J gene segments were assigned by aligning CDR3 sequences to IMGT reference sequences. Each retained sequence needed at least a six-nucleotide match to both a V gene segment and a J gene segment. A rearrangement counted as productive if the CDR3 had no stop codons and remained in frame with V and J, and every other rearrangement counted as non-productive. Following IMGT convention, CDR3 was defined as the stretch from the second conserved V-encoded cysteine up to the conserved J-encoded phenylalanine. Sequences without an unambiguous match to a single V gene segment were excluded from the earlier analysis of a few hundred of the donors. In an earlier analysis of several hundred of the donors, V segments were called functional above 56.7% productive rearrangements and were called segregating when the between-donor standard deviation exceeded 5%. A statistical classification framework was built to diagnose cytomegalovirus status from the catalog of TCR beta chain sequences. A later analysis assigned V and J genes by comparing TCR nucleotide sequences with IMGT/GENE-DB human TR gene sequences. The TCRdist pipeline was used in a later analysis to assign CDR3 sequences and most-parsimonious VDJ recombination scenarios. A later analysis defined each TCR beta chain by its CDR3 amino acid sequence plus V-gene family, and excluded reads lacking a unique V-gene family. To address suspected cross-contamination and a sequencing artifact, a later analysis removed 450 to 700 highly shared, low-generation-probability nucleotide sequences. In a later analysis, a clonal expansion index was calculated for each public chain from normalized within-repertoire ranks of inferred template counts. A later analysis computed generation probabilities with a VDJ recombination model fitted to out-of-frame rearrangements, and checked the results against IGoR. In a later analysis, hypergeometric tests were used to score TCR-TCR, TCR-HLA and TCR-CMV co-occurrence, with a repertoire-size bias correction applied to TCR pairs. False discovery rates were estimated in a later analysis by permuting HLA or CMV assignments 20 times. In a later analysis, co-occurring TCRs were grouped with DBSCAN, and TCRdist sequence similarity was added when clustering was performed within HLA-allele-positive subsets. For co-occurrence clustering, repertoires with fewer than 30,000 or more than 120,000 public chains were excluded, along with five repertoires with anomalous nucleotide sharing. TCRdb re-hosts the immuneACCESS table, in-frame sequences only. Its copies lack some clones; in the studies checked, an unresolved V gene accounts for under half of them, and the cause for the rest is not known. That table gives V, J and clone size, and the DNA gave D and trimming. The sample contains approximately 180,000 clones, 77% of them found a single time. Approximately 1.5% of the sample rests with the top ten.

The cohort was made up of several hundred healthy bone marrow donors. Cohort members were all nominally healthy when sampled, although unrecorded immune exposures were likely present. The donor tested CMV seropositive, placing the donor among the roughly 270 seropositive members of the cohort. Each donor provided a peripheral blood sample, and peripheral blood mononuclear cells were used for TCR beta sequencing. Genomic DNA extraction from the blood cell samples was performed with the Qiagen DNeasy Blood Extraction Kit. V is pared back by 5 bases and J by 9 bases, with 13 bases lying between the germline termini. The CDR3 holds 12 amino acids from the cysteine to the phenylalanine. The only DNA kept is the CDR3, 36 bases in frame from the first base. Per the germline V gene, MNHEY is the CDR1 and SVGAGI is the CDR2.

The chain couples TRBV6-5 to TRBJ2-5; TRBD2 is a possible D gene, resting on 6 matching bases. The sequenced sample consisted of PBMCs. The source of this sequence is a woman in her twenties or thirties in good health and CMV-seropositive. The CDR3 region reads CASSQRAQAQYF. The nucleotide sequence reads TGTGCCAGCAGTCAGCGGGCCCAGGCCCAGTACTTC.